This passage covers 20 T cell receptor beta chains from one sample sequenced in a study of cytomegalovirus exposure and HLA in healthy donors. With 60 Vbeta and 13 Jbeta primers, the PCR was carried out. This table comes from immunoSEQ multiplex PCR, and its TCRdb copy is limited to in-frame clones, with some not included. The data show fewer than 110,000 clones, more than 70% seen once. Sequenced material: PBMCs. These receptors came from a man aged 18 to 35 in good health and CMV-seronegative.

The sample holds one count of this clone. This chain uses TRBV7-8 with TRBJ1-2; 8 positions match TRBD1. Per the germline V gene, CDR1 is SGHVS and CDR2 is FQNEAQ. Unmatched junction bases numbered 15, after V lost 5 bases and J lost 4 bases. This CDR3 is 17 amino acids long. The CDR3 DNA sequence: TGTGCCAGCAGCCCTGGGGTCGGGACAGGTCCCCTCTATGGCTACACCTTC. This encodes CASSPGVGTGPLYGYTF.

The chain uses TRBV10-3 and TRBJ1-2; D is ambiguous. V lost 3 bases to trimming and J lost 6 bases, with 17 bases between them. Germline values: CDR1 ENHRY, CDR2 SYGVKD. This CDR3 is built from 15 residues. The CDR3 sequence: CAISESRTSSDGYTF. The DNA for the CDR3 is TGTGCCATCAGTGAATCGCGAACGAGCAGCGATGGCTACACCTTC.

This clone came up once. This chain joins TRBV4-2 and TRBJ2-3; TRBD1 matches at 9 bases. This CDR3 region has 18 residues. Unmatched junction bases numbered 12, after V lost 0 bases and J lost 5 bases. The germline V gene has CDR1 LGHNA and CDR2 YNFKEQ. CDR3 bases: TGTGCCAGCAGCCAAGAACAGGGGGCTTGGGGGGCCATAGATACGCAGTATTTT. This gives the protein CASSQEQGAWGAIDTQYF.

The rearrangement joins TRBV7-8 to TRBJ2-7; perhaps TRBD2 as D (5 bases). Germline assignment: CDR1 SGHVS and CDR2 FQNEAQ. V lost 5 bases and J lost 0, with 17 bases in between. CDR3 length: 16 residues. The CDR3 sequence is CASSPLEGWHSYEQYF. The CDR3 DNA sequence: TGTGCCAGCAGCCCTCTTGAGGGTTGGCACTCCTACGAGCAGTACTTC.

This chain joins TRBV4-3 and TRBJ2-3; 9 nucleotides agree with TRBD1. The CDR3 covers 14 residues. V lost 2 bases, J lost 6 bases, and 3 bases stayed unmatched. Germline assignment: CDR1 LGHNA and CDR2 YSLEER. CDR3: CASSQRTGVDTQYF. In nucleotides, the CDR3 is TGCGCCAGCAGCCAACGGACAGGGGTTGATACGCAGTATTTT.

This sequence joins TRBV9 and TRBJ1-4; tentatively, D is TRBD1 (6 bases). CDR3 length equals 14 residues. Trimming stripped 0 bases from V and 8 bases from J, with 11 bases between. Germline V gives CDR1 SGDLS, CDR2 YYNGEE. CDR3 nucleotides: TGTGCCAGCAGCGTAGCAGGGGAGGGGGAAAAACTGTTTTTT. This translates into CASSVAGEGEKLFF.

The rearrangement joins TRBV27 to TRBJ1-1, with D perhaps matching TRBD1 (6 bases). V lost 2 bases to trimming and J lost 4 bases, with 11 bases between them. Germline CDR1 MNHEY, CDR2 SMNVEV (reference sequence). The CDR3 length is 14 residues. The chain's CDR3 is CASSLEAGVTEAFF. The CDR3 coding sequence is TGTGCCAGCAGTTTAGAGGCAGGGGTCACTGAAGCTTTCTTT.

This clone was seen many times. This chain links TRBV27 with TRBJ2-2, with 9 positions matching TRBD1. Per germline, CDR1 MNHEY and CDR2 SMNVEV (reference sequence). This CDR3 comprises 14 residues. V lost 6 bases and J lost 5; bases outside the gene matches: 4. CDR3 nucleotides: TGTGCCAGCAGCCCCGGGACAGGGACCGGGGAGCTGTTTTTT. Protein product: CASSPGTGTGELFF.

J is TRBJ2-4 and V is TRBV6-1; 11 nucleotides line up with TRBD2. Germline V CDR1 and CDR2: MNHNS, SASEGT. V lost 0 bases and J lost 1; bases outside the gene matches: 2. The CDR3 is 17 amino acids. The CDR3 bases are TGTGCCAGCAGTGAAGCGCGGACTAGCGGGGCCAAAAACATTCAGTACTTC. Encoded protein: CASSEARTSGAKNIQYF.

This clone was counted only a few times. The rearrangement joins TRBV5-6 to TRBJ1-6; 8 positions agree with TRBD1. V was clipped by 1 base and J by 11 bases; unmatched bases: 11. CDR3 length: 16 amino acids. CDR1 and CDR2 (germline): SGHDT, YYEEEE. CDR3 DNA: TGTGCCAGCAGCTTGACAGGGACAGGTCAGGGTGCACCCCTCCACTTT. Translation gives CASSLTGTGQGAPLHF.

V and J are TRBV4-3 and TRBJ2-5; 9 bases fit TRBD2. Germline CDR1 LGHNA, CDR2 YSLEER. The trim removed 4 bases at V and 2 bases at J, leaving 20 bases unmatched. The CDR3 consists of 20 residues. Here the CDR3 DNA reads TGCGCCAGCAGCCCCCCAAGTCTAGCGGGGAATATCGGTTCGCAAGAGACCCAGTACTTC. Translating it yields CASSPPSLAGNIGSQETQYF.

CDR3 sequence (DNA): TGCGCCAGCAGCGCGGCAGGGACAGGGGCCGCCTCGGCTGAAGCTTTCTTT. Residues: CASSAAGTGAASAEAFF. The chain combines TRBV5-1 with TRBJ1-1, with TRBD1 matching 10 bases. Germline CDR1 is SGHRS and CDR2 is YFSETQ. This CDR3 is 17 amino acids long. V was pared by 4 bases and J by 6 bases, with 15 bases of the junction left unmatched. Using reference TRBV5-1 and TRBJ1-1 for the parts outside the CDR3, the full variable domain is KAGVTQTPRYLIKTRGQQVTLSCSPISGHRSVSWYQQTPGQGLQFLFEYFSETQRNKGNFPGRFSGRQFSNSRSEMNVSTLELGDSALYLCASSAAGTGAASAEAFFGQGTRLTVV.

This clone occurred a few times. The J gene is TRBJ1-4, the V gene TRBV5-1; TRBD1 is a possible D gene (5 bases). V lost 2 bases, J lost 3 bases, and 8 bases lay in between. Germline assignment: CDR1 SGHRS and CDR2 YFSETQ. The CDR3 is made up of 14 amino acids. The CDR3 loop is CASSFGGANEKLFF. The CDR3 region has the DNA TGCGCCAGCAGCTTCGGGGGTGCTAATGAAAAACTGTTTTTT.

The V gene is TRBV29-1, the J gene TRBJ2-7, with 7 bases aligning to TRBD1. J gave up 6 bases and V 0 bases, and 11 bases lay outside the gene matches. This CDR3 comprises 15 residues. Germline lookup yields CDR1 SQVTM and CDR2 ANQGSEA. This chain's CDR3 is CSVEENPTGSGEQYF. CDR3 DNA: TGCAGCGTTGAAGAGAATCCGACAGGGTCAGGCGAGCAGTACTTC.

In its sample, this clone was seen a few times. The rearrangement uses TRBV19 and TRBJ1-4; tentatively, D is TRBD1 (6 bases). V lost 5 bases to trimming and J lost 0 bases, with 10 bases between them. The CDR3 totals 15 residues. From germline, CDR1 is LNHDA and CDR2 SQIVND (reference sequence). The CDR3 DNA reads TGTGCCAGTAGTCCACACAGGGCAACTAATGAAAAACTGTTTTTT. It specifies CASSPHRATNEKLFF.

V is TRBV15 and J is TRBJ2-7; a possible D gene is TRBD1 (5 bases). This CDR3 region has 14 residues. The V gene lost 0 bases and the J gene lost 3 bases, with 9 bases spanning the gap. Germline assignment: CDR1 LNHNV and CDR2 YYDKDF (reference sequence). This CDR3 is CATSREGARYEQYF. Here the CDR3 DNA reads TGTGCCACCAGCAGAGAAGGGGCCCGCTACGAGCAGTACTTC.

On this clone: Other DNA sequences in this specimen translate into the identical CDR3. This rearrangement joins TRBV7-9 to TRBJ1-5; the D gene is possibly TRBD1 (5 bases). The CDR3 sequence is 14 residues long. The V gene's germline CDR1 is SEHNR and CDR2 FQNEAQ (reference sequence). Trimming shortened V by 3 bases and J by 6 bases, and 12 bases separated the two germline ends. The CDR3 reads CASSLGGGGQPQHF. The CDR3 DNA sequence: TGTGCCAGCAGCTTGGGGGGGGGAGGTCAGCCCCAGCATTTT.

The chain is built from TRBV10-3 and TRBJ2-5, with 9 bases aligning to TRBD1. The CDR3 totals 13 residues. Per germline, CDR1 ENHRY and CDR2 SYGVKD. With 5 bases clipped from V and 3 bases from J, the junction kept 1 base outside the gene matches. The CDR3 region has the DNA TGTGCCATCAGTTGGACAGGGGAAGAGACCCAGTACTTC. This translates into CAISWTGEETQYF.

The chain employs TRBV6-6 and TRBJ2-7; TRBD2 matches at 12 bases. In germline, CDR1 is MNHNY, CDR2 SVGAGI (reference sequence). The CDR3 is 16 residues long. V was clipped by 3 bases and J by 1 base; unmatched bases: 4. The CDR3 nucleotides are TGTGCCAGCAGTTATCCACTAGCGGGGGGTTCCTACGAGCAGTACTTC. This gives the protein CASSYPLAGGSYEQYF.

The chain employs TRBV2 and TRBJ1-5; 9 bases agree with TRBD1. Germline CDR1 reads SNHLY; CDR2 reads FYNNEI. This CDR3 comprises 14 residues. After removal of 3 bases from V and 6 bases from J, the junction contained 3 bases not matched to a gene. CDR3 residues: CASSDPQGAQPQHF. CDR3 nucleotide sequence: TGTGCCAGCAGTGACCCACAGGGGGCTCAGCCCCAGCATTTT.